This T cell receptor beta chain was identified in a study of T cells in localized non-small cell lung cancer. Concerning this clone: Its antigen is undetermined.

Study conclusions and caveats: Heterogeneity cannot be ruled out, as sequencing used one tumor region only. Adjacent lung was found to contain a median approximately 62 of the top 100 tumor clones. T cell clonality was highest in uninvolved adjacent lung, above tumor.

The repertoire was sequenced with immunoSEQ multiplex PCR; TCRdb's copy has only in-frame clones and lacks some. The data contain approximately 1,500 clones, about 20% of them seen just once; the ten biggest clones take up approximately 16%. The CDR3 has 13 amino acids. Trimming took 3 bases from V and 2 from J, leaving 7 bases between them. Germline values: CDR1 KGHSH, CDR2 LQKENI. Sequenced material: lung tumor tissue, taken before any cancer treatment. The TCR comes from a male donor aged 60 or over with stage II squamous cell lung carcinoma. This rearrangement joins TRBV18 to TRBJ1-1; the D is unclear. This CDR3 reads CASSPMANTEAFF. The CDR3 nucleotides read TGTGCCAGCTCACCCATGGCAAACACTGAAGCTTTCTTT.